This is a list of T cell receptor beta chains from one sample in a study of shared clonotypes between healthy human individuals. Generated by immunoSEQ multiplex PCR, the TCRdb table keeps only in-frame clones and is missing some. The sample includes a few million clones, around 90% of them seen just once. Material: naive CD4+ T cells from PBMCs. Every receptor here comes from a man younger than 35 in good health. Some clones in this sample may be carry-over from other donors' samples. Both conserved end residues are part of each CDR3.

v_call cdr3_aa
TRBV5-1 CASSFGRVDTEAFF
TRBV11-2 CASTRGLNTEAFF
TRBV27 CASSLSGTGEEKLFF
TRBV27 CAIAPGQGTWETQYF
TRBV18 CASSAIAGVETGELFF
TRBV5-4 CASSLDASGNTIYF
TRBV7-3 CASSLRGGVGYEQYF
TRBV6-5 CASSYQPGQGGKLFF
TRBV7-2 CASSLQGYEQFF
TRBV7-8 CASSPRRLGPEQFF
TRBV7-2 CASSFRLGYEQFF
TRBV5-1 CASSSETGEAFF
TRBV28 CASSPPGAGGIYNEQFF
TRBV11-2 CASSQIQVSSYNEQFF
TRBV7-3 CASSLTSFVLAGANEQFF
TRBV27 CASSPSGREQDTQYF
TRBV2 CASREREGSYEQYF